This T cell receptor (beta chain) was obtained from a study of Ad26.COV2.S vaccination and SARS-CoV-2 variants. Produced via immunoSEQ multiplex PCR; TCRdb's table is partial and in-frame only. This sample has about 390,000 clones; 88% occur once, and the top ten carry 3.5%. Germline CDR1 is WNHNN and CDR2 is SYGVQD (reference sequence). The V segment lost 1 base and the J segment 5 bases; nucleotides outside the gene matches: 1. The CDR3 has 13 residues. Findings and caveats of the study: People given the vaccine had a wider spike-specific TCR breadth than placebo recipients did.

On this clone: Antigen unknown.

Treatment described: some 20 received Ad26.COV2.S at low or high dose, single or two shots; about 5 received placebo; per-sample allocation not given. Repertoires come from day 63 after the first vaccine or placebo injection. What was given as vaccine was an Ad26 vector encoding Wuhan-strain SARS-CoV-2 spike. The clonotype comes from a person between 18 and 60 years old who received the Ad26.COV2.S COVID-19 vaccine or a placebo. This sequence joins TRBV10-1 and TRBJ1-1; TRBD1 matches 7 bases. The sequenced sample was peripheral blood, obtained in a trial of Ad26.COV2.S vaccine versus placebo. CDR3 amino acids: CASSELQGTEAFF. The CDR3 DNA is TGCGCCAGCAGTGAGTTACAGGGGACTGAAGCTTTCTTT.